This T cell receptor beta chain comes out of a study of T cells in tuberculosis. Measured with immunoSEQ multiplex PCR; TCRdb has only the in-frame clones, and not every one. The sample consists of tens of thousands of clones, 90% to 95% of them appearing once. The germline V gene encodes CDR1 SGHTA and CDR2 FQGNSA. Trimming pared 0 bases from V and 1 base from J, leaving 10 bases between. The CDR3 has 16 residues. The material sequenced was PBMCs. This chain connects TRBV7-2 to TRBJ2-1; D gene uncertain. This clonotype was obtained from a donor aged 10-29 years with latent tuberculosis or without tuberculosis infection. This CDR3 reads CASSLAEILSYNEQFF. The CDR3 DNA reads TGTGCCAGCAGCTTAGCGGAGATCTTATCCTACAATGAGCAGTTCTTC.